The TCR beta chain described here comes from a study of CD8 T cells in ankylosing spondylitis. In germline, CDR1 is DFQATT, CDR2 SNEGSKA (reference sequence). The CDR3 spans 15 residues. Trimming took 0 bases from V and 1 from J, leaving 13 bases between them. A remark on this clonotype: What it binds is unknown.

Findings of the study overall: There was reportedly significant enrichment of clones that were disease-linked in matched ankylosing spondylitis synovial fluid. Prior literature has documented some motif variants in synovial fluid and blood from reactive arthritis. The authors found the disease-linked clones to be CD8+ and relatively rare in peripheral blood. The study identified a TCR beta motif of several highly homologous variants that appeared characteristic of ankylosing spondylitis blood.

Construction of TCR beta libraries was performed using quantitative 5'-RACE with molecular barcodes. TCRdb reprocessed the 5' RACE reads with MiXCR, giving one entry per CDR3 protein. This table holds 200,000 to 250,000 distinct CDR3 sequences, about 17% found once. The chain recombines TRBV20-1 with TRBJ2-7; D possibly corresponds to TRBD2 (6 bases). Sequencing used blood, either unsorted or a sorted T cell fraction (not recorded which). The TCR originated in a male donor with ankylosing spondylitis. CDR3 residues: CSARDQASASYEQYF. The CDR3 nucleotides read TGCAGTGCTAGAGATCAGGCTAGCGCTTCCTACGAGCAGTACTTC.